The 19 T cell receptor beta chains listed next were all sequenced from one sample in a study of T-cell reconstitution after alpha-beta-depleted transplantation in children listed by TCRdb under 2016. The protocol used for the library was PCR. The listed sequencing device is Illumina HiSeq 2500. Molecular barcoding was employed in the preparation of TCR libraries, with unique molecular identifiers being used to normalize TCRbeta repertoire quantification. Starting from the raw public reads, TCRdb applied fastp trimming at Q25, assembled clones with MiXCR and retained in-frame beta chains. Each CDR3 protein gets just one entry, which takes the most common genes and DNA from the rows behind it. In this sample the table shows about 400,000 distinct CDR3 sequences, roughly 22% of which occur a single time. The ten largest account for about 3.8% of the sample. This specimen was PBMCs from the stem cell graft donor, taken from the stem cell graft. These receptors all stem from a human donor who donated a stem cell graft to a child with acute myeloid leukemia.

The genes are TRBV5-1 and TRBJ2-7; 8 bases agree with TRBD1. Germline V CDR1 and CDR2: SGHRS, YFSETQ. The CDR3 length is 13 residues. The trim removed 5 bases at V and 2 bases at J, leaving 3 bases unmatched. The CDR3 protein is CASRGTGAYEQYF. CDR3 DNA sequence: TGCGCCAGCAGAGGGACAGGAGCCTACGAGCAGTACTTC. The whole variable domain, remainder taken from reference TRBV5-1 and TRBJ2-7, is KAGVTQTPRYLIKTRGQQVTLSCSPISGHRSVSWYQQTPGQGLQFLFEYFSETQRNKGNFPGRFSGRQFSNSRSEMNVSTLELGDSALYLCASRGTGAYEQYFGPGTRLTVT.

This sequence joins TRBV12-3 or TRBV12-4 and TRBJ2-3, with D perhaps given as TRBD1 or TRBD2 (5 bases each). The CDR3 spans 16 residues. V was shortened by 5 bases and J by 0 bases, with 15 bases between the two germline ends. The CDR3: CASSDGTATSTDTQYF. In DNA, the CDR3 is TGTGCCAGCAGTGACGGGACCGCGACTAGCACAGATACGCAGTATTTT.

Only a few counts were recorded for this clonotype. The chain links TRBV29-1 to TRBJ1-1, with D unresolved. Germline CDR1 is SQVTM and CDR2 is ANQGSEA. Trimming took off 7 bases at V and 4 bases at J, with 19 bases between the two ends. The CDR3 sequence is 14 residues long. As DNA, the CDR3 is TGCAGCGGCCTGCTGGGCGGGGTAACCACTGAAGCTTTCTTT. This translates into CSGLLGGVTTEAFF.

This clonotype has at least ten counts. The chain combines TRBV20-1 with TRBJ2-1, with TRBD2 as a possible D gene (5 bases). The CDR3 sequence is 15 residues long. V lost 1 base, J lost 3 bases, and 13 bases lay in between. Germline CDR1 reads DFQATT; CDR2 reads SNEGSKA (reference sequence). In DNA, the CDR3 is TGCAGTGCTAGAGTCGTGGGAGCGAACTACAATGAGCAGTTCTTC. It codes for CSARVVGANYNEQFF.

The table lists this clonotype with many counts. Written as DNA, the CDR3 is TGTGCCAGCAGTTGGACTAGCCTAAACAATGAGCAGTTCTTC. This codes for CASSWTSLNNEQFF. V gene TRBV6-5 combines with J gene TRBJ2-1, with TRBD2 identical over 8 bases. CDR3 length equals 14 residues. The V gene's germline CDR1 is MNHEY and CDR2 SVGAGI. J was trimmed by 5 bases and V by 4 bases; bases with no gene match: 4.

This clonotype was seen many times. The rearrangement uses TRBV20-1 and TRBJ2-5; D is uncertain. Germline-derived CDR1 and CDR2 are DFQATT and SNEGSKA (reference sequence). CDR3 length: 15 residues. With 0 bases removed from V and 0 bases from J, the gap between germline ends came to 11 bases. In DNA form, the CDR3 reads TGCAGTGCTAGAGATCGTGCCGGGTACCAAGAGACCCAGTACTTC. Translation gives CSARDRAGYQETQYF.

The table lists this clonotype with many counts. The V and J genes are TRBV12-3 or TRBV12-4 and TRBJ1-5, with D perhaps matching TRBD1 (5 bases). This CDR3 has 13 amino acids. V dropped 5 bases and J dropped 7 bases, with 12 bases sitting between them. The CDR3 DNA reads TGTGCCAGCAGTCTCATTGGGGACCAGCCCCAGCATTTT. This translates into CASSLIGDQPQHF.

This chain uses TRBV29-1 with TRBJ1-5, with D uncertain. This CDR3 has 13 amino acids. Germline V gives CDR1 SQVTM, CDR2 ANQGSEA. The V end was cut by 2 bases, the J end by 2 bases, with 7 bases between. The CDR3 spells CSVELGGNQPQHF. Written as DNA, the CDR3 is TGCAGCGTTGAATTAGGTGGCAATCAGCCCCAGCATTTT.

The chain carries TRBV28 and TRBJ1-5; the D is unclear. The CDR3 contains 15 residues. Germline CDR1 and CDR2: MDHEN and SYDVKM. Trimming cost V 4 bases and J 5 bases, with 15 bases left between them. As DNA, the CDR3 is TGTGCCAGCAGTTCGTCTGACGGGAAAGATCAGCCCCAGCATTTT. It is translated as CASSSSDGKDQPQHF.

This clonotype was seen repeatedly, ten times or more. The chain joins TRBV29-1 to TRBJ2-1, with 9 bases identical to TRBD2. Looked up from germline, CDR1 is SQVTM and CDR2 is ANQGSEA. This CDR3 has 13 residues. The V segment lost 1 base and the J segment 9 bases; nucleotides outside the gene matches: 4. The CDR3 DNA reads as TGCAGCGTTGAAGTAGTGACTAGCGGTGAGCAGTTCTTC. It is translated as CSVEVVTSGEQFF.

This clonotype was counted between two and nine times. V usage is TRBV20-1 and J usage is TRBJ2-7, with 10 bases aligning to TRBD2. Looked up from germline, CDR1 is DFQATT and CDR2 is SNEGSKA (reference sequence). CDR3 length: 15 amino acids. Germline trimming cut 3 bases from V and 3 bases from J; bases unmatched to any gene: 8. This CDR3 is CSARTSGFGIYEQYF. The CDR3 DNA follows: TGCAGTGCTAGGACTAGCGGGTTTGGAATCTACGAGCAGTACTTC.

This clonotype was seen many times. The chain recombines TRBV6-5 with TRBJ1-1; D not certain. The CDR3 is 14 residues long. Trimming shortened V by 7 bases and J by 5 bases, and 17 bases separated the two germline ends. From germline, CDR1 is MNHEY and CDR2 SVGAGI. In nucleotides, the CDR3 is TGTGCCAGCATGGTACCGGGCGGGATAACTGAAGCTTTCTTT. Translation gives CASMVPGGITEAFF.

CDR3 residues: CSARDFRGEVDTGELFF. In DNA form, the CDR3 reads TGCAGTGCTAGAGATTTTAGGGGGGAGGTTGATACCGGGGAGCTGTTTTTT. The rearrangement uses TRBV20-1 and TRBJ2-2, with D possibly being TRBD1 or TRBD2 (6 bases each). The germline gives CDR1 DFQATT, CDR2 SNEGSKA (reference sequence). Trimming removed 0 bases at V and 5 bases at J, with 19 bases between. This CDR3 region has 17 residues.

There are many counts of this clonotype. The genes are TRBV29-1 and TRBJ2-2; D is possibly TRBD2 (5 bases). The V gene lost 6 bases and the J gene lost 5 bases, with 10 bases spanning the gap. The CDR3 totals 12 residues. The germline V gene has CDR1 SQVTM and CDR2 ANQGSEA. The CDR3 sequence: CSVGAETGELFF. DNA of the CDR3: TGCAGCGTGGGAGCAGAGACCGGGGAGCTGTTTTTT.

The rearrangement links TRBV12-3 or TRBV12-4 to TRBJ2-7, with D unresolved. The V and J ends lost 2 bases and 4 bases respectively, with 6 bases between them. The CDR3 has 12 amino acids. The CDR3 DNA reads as TGTGCCAGCAGTTTATCGGCGTACGAGCAGTACTTC. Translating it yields CASSLSAYEQYF.

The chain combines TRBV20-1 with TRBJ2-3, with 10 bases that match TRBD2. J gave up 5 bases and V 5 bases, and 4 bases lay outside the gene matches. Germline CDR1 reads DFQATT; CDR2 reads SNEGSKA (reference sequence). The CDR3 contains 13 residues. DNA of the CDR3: TGCAGTGCTCATCTAGCGGGAGTAGATACGCAGTATTTT. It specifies CSAHLAGVDTQYF.

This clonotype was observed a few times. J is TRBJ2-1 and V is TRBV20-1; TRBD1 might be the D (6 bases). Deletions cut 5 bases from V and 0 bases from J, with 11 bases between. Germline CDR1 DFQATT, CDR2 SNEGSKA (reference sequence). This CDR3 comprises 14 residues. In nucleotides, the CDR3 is TGCAGTGCTCCCGGACAGAGCTCCTACAATGAGCAGTTCTTC. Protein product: CSAPGQSSYNEQFF.

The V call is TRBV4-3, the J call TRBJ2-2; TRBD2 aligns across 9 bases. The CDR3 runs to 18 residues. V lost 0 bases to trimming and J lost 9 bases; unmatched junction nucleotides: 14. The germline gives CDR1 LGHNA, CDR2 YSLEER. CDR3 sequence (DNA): TGCGCCAGCAGCCAAGAGGGCGGGAGGGCGTTTGATTGGAGGGAGCTGTTTTTT. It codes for CASSQEGGRAFDWRELFF.

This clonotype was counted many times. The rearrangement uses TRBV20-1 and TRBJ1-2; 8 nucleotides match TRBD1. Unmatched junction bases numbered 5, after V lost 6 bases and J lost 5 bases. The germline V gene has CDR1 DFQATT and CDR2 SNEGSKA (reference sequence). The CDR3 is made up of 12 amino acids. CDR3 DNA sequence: TGCAGTGCACGACAGGGGAGGTATGGCTACACCTTC. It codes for CSARQGRYGYTF.